This T cell receptor beta chain comes out of a study of T-cell reconstitution after alpha-beta-depleted transplantation in children. Study-level results: It was newly produced T cells that mostly accounted for T-cell counts and diversity one year after transplant.

With respect to this clonotype: Its matching antigen is unknown.

For TCRbeta, the library was prepared with unique molecular identifiers. TCRdb re-derived calls from the PCR reads in MiXCR, one entry per CDR3 protein. There are 610,000 or so distinct CDR3 sequences in the sample; approximately 30% occur only once, and around a third lies in the top ten. V shed 3 bases, J shed 4 bases, and the junction held 12 bases outside the gene matches. Germline lookup yields CDR1 SGHRS and CDR2 YFSETQ. The CDR3 covers 18 residues. Sequencing was performed on PBMCs, taken before TCRalphabeta/CD19-depleted stem cell transplant. The chain joins TRBV5-1 to TRBJ2-7; 14 bases match TRBD2. This receptor was identified in a boy in the first two years of life with Wiskott-Aldrich syndrome, due to receive a stem cell transplant. The CDR3 DNA follows: TGCGCCAGCAGCTACCCCGGGACTAGCGGGAGTAATCCGTACGAGCAGTACTTC. Translated, it gives CASSYPGTSGSNPYEQYF.